This TCR beta chain appears in the sequencing data of a study of T cells in Graves' hyperthyroidism and ophthalmopathy. About the study: Peripheral blood was acquired at first diagnosis, ahead of any therapy whatsoever. General study findings and limits: Ophthalmopathy cases were set apart from stable hyperthyroidism by a 13 V-J model.

Uncontrolled infection, other autoimmune disease, pregnancy or lactation disqualified patients from enrolment. Trimming shortened V by 0 bases and J by 1 base, and 11 bases separated the two germline ends. CDR1 is SGHRS, CDR2 YFSETQ, per germline. The CDR3 totals 16 residues. The investigators amplified TCR beta CDR3 regions from RNA transcripts. An initial round of RT-PCR targeting the TCR CDR3 relied on the HTBI primer set. TCRdb reprocessed the multiplex PCR reads with MiXCR, giving one entry per CDR3 protein. In the table there are under 650,000 distinct CDR3 sequences, around 15% of which are singletons. This clonotype was seen a few times. Its antigen remains unknown.

The sequence derives from a woman in her thirties with Graves' hyperthyroidism. The chain joins TRBV5-1 to TRBJ2-1; D is perhaps TRBD2 (6 bases). The sequenced material came from blood. This CDR3 reads CASSLAVAGSYNEQFF. The DNA of the CDR3 is TGCGCCAGCAGCTTGGCCGTGGCGGGGTCCTACAATGAGCAGTTCTTC.